This T cell receptor beta chain was profiled in a study of graft-versus-host responses after intestinal transplantation (dated by TCRdb to about 2021). Broadly, across the study: Multivisceral, liver-intestinal, or isolated intestinal transplants were received by the recipients. Every recipient was given anti-thymocyte globulin induction, then maintenance tacrolimus and steroids for around three years. Graft-versus-host and host-versus-graft alloreactive T cell clones were tracked in the graft, circulation and bone marrow after intestinal transplantation using bulk TCR-beta CDR3 sequencing. Alloreactive clones were identified by sequencing pre-transplant mixed lymphocyte reaction products and comparing them with unstimulated pre-transplant donor and recipient T cells. Of the roughly 25 intestinal transplant recipients enrolled in the cohort, one of whom was a retransplant, 3 patients without pretransplant specimens were excluded. A peak of at least 4% donor T cells among recipient peripheral blood mononuclear cells was the definition used for donor T cell macrochimerism. Samples from three later patients were sequenced in-house on an Illumina MiSeq with MiXCR processing rather than by the commercial service.

The research as a whole found: The relatively low number and heterogeneity of intestinal transplant patients limited the conclusions. GvH clones turned up in recipient bone marrow, with some appearing earlier in ileal mucosa or blood, a pattern consistent with an intestinal mucosal origin. In the allografts of patients with donor T cell macrochimerism, GvH to HvG T cell clonal ratios were high. Early after transplant, declines in HvG clones were associated with peak levels of circulating GvH clones.

The library came from the immunoSEQ multiplex PCR assay. For most patients, genomic DNA was isolated with the Qiagen DNeasy Blood and Tissue Kit and sent frozen to Adaptive Biotechnologies for TCR sequencing. For most patients, high-throughput TCR-beta CDR3 sequencing of genomic DNA was performed by Adaptive Biotechnologies. Under the source paper's analysis protocol: TCR sequencing data for 15 to 20 patients were retrieved from Adaptive's ImmunoSEQ software; a few other patients were processed with MiXCR and VDJtools. To correct CD4 versus CD8 sorting errors, sequences present in both subsets at a frequency ratio below 5:1 were removed. CDR3 nucleotide sequences shared between donor and recipient were removed because their origin could not be assigned. Alloreactive clones required at least 2-fold expansion over unstimulated cells and minimum CFSE-low frequency of 0.002% (template counts) or 0.001% (read counts). Clones were considered mappable if detected in sequenced pre-transplant spleen, lymph node, or MLR CFSE-low populations of the donor or recipient. Cumulative frequency of alloreactive clones was calculated as a percentage of all sequences weighted by copy number. The source is immuneACCESS, and TCRdb retained only in-frame sequences with V and J called. Part of the clones is not carried over; for the studies checked, unresolved V genes explain less than half of this, and the remainder is unexplained. That table supplies the V and J calls and clone size; D and trimming were determined from the DNA. In all, the sample holds some 150,000 clones, and over 90% of those were seen once. Clones ranked in the top ten supply 0.19% of the sample.

Read against the paper, the sample's time point label means: cells obtained before transplantation from donor or recipient. CD3+CD4+ and CD3+CD8+ populations were FACS-sorted from unstimulated pre-transplant donor and recipient cells taken from spleen or lymph nodes. Counted from cysteine to phenylalanine, this CDR3 has 12 amino acids. The read is trimmed to its CDR3 DNA, 36 bases read in frame from base 1. As encoded in the germline V gene, CDR1 is SNHLY while CDR2 is FYNNEI. V was cut back by 1 base and J by 11 bases, leaving a gap of 11 bases between them. Details on this clone: What antigen it recognizes has not been identified. Base qualities are not provided; no much larger clone lies one nucleotide away.

The material sequenced was unstimulated CD4+ T cells sorted from spleen or lymph node cells, taken before intestinal transplant. The sequence is built from TRBV2 and TRBJ2-5; the D segment cannot be called with confidence. The sequence was collected from a human donor who received an intestinal transplant. For the CDR3, the sequence is CASSEGLTKQYF. The DNA reads TGTGCCAGCAGTGAAGGCCTGACAAAGCAGTACTTC.